Shown below are 24 T cell receptor beta chains from a single sample sequenced in a study of neurological immune-mediated disorders. MiXCR, applied by TCRdb to the 5' RACE reads, yields one record per CDR3 protein. The table includes 65,000 to 70,000 distinct CDR3 sequences, 3.5% to 5% detected once. Input material: PBMCs. Receptors originate from a man under 40 with multiple sclerosis.

V usage is TRBV19 and J usage is TRBJ1-2, with unresolved D. Trimming took 6 bases from V and 3 from J, leaving 17 bases between them. Germline lookup yields CDR1 LNHDA and CDR2 SQIVND (reference sequence). The CDR3 length is 15 residues. The DNA of the CDR3 is TGTGCCAGTAGCCGGAGAGGCATGGTAGACTATGGCTACACCTTC. Its translation: CASSRRGMVDYGYTF.

At least ten counts were recorded for this clonotype. This rearrangement joins TRBV5-1 to TRBJ2-7, with D unresolved. V was trimmed by 4 bases and J by 3 bases, leaving 14 bases between them. Germline CDR1 and CDR2: SGHRS and YFSETQ. This CDR3 contains 14 residues. The chain's CDR3 is CASSPWLGDYEQYF. CDR3 DNA sequence: TGCGCCAGCAGCCCCTGGCTTGGAGACTACGAGCAGTACTTC.

This clonotype was recorded at least ten times. The chain recombines TRBV29-1 with TRBJ2-2; no firm D call. The CDR3 spans 13 residues. The germline CDR1 and CDR2 sequences are SQVTM and ANQGSEA. V was trimmed by 3 bases and J by 4 bases, leaving 9 bases between them. The CDR3 DNA reads as TGCAGCGTTGATGGCCAGACCACCGGGGAGCTGTTTTTT. Its translation: CSVDGQTTGELFF.

This clonotype showed up many times. The chain links TRBV29-1 to TRBJ1-2; TRBD1 agrees at 7 bases. Germline-derived CDR1 and CDR2 are SQVTM and ANQGSEA. With 7 bases clipped from V and 0 bases from J, the junction kept 11 bases outside the gene matches. The CDR3 contains 15 residues. For the CDR3, the DNA is TGCAGCGGAGGGGGGACAGCTTATTCTAACTATGGCTACACCTTC. Encoded protein: CSGGGTAYSNYGYTF.

This clonotype was recorded many times. The V call is TRBV6-5, the J call TRBJ2-1; the match to TRBD1 covers 7 bases. The J segment lost 7 bases and the V segment lost 0 bases, leaving 9 bases of the junction unmatched. The CDR3 contains 16 residues. Germline CDR1 reads MNHEY; CDR2 reads SVGAGI. The CDR3 coding sequence is TGTGCCAGCAGTTACTCGACAGGTGGGGGACAGAATGAGCAGTTCTTC. This codes for CASSYSTGGGQNEQFF.

This clonotype was observed at least ten times. The chain couples TRBV7-2 to TRBJ2-2; the match to TRBD1 covers 7 bases. V shed 5 bases, J shed 1 base, and the junction held 7 bases outside the gene matches. There are 16 residues in the CDR3. In germline, CDR1 is SGHTA, CDR2 FQGNSA. Written as DNA, the CDR3 is TGTGCCAGCAGCATACAGGGGTCTAGGAACACCGGGGAGCTGTTTTTT. This encodes CASSIQGSRNTGELFF.

This clonotype has ten or more counts. The chain carries TRBV21-1 and TRBJ2-7; the D segment call TRBD1 is taken from the table without a DNA check. TRBV21-1 is deemed a pseudogene. The CDR3 has 15 residues. CDR3 in amino acids: CASSDLDRATYEQYF. DNA for the CDR3: TGTGCCAGCAGTGACTTGGACAGGGCCACCTACGAGCAGTACTTC.

In this sample, this clonotype turned up many times. The chain joins TRBV5-1 to TRBJ2-5, with D possibly TRBD2 on 6 matching bases. The CDR3 covers 15 residues. Germline assignment: CDR1 SGHRS and CDR2 YFSETQ. V lost 5 bases, J lost 5 bases, and 19 bases lay in between. The CDR3 here is CASSPAGRTRETQYF. The CDR3 DNA reads as TGCGCCAGCAGTCCCGCTGGGAGGACGCGGGAGACCCAGTACTTC. The full variable domain, completed using reference TRBV5-1 and TRBJ2-5, is KAGVTQTPRYLIKTRGQQVTLSCSPISGHRSVSWYQQTPGQGLQFLFEYFSETQRNKGNFPGRFSGRQFSNSRSEMNVSTLELGDSALYLCASSPAGRTRETQYFGPGTRLLVL.

The table lists this clonotype with many counts. V usage is TRBV5-1 and J usage is TRBJ1-4; 9 bases line up with TRBD1. V dropped 0 bases and J dropped 16; count of bases not matched to a gene: 1. The CDR3 length is 11 residues. Per germline, CDR1 SGHRS and CDR2 YFSETQ. The CDR3 region is CASSLGTGEFF. CDR3 DNA: TGCGCCAGCAGCTTGGGGACAGGGGAGTTTTTT.

V gene TRBV7-8 combines with J gene TRBJ2-5; D unclear. The CDR3 contains 16 residues. V lost 7 bases, J lost 6 bases, and 24 bases lay in between. Germline CDR1 SGHVS, CDR2 FQNEAQ. The CDR3 DNA reads TGTGCCAGCACCACTCACGAGAGCCAATTGGGAAAGACCCAGTACTTC. This translates into CASTTHESQLGKTQYF.

This clonotype was recorded at least ten times. J is TRBJ2-7 and V is TRBV7-9; D is unclear. The CDR3 has 13 amino acids. V lost 5 bases and J lost 3, with 11 bases in between. Germline V gives CDR1 SEHNR, CDR2 FQNEAQ (reference sequence). Here the CDR3 reads CASSPTWGYEQYF. Here the CDR3 DNA reads TGTGCCAGCAGCCCTACCTGGGGCTACGAGCAGTACTTC.

This clonotype occurred many times. The rearrangement uses TRBV20-1 and TRBJ1-1, with a tentative D call TRBD1 (5 bases). Trimming stripped 0 bases from V and 0 bases from J, with 11 bases between. CDR3 length: 15 amino acids. Per germline, CDR1 DFQATT and CDR2 SNEGSKA (reference sequence). CDR3 amino acids: CSARDLGRVNTEAFF. The CDR3 DNA sequence: TGCAGTGCTAGAGATCTCGGCAGGGTGAACACTGAAGCTTTCTTT.

This clonotype was seen many times. The rearrangement joins TRBV4-1 to TRBJ1-2, with 7 bases lining up with TRBD1. V was clipped by 0 bases and J by 2 bases; unmatched bases: 9. The CDR3 contains 17 residues. CDR1 and CDR2 (germline): MGHRA, YSYEKL. In DNA, the CDR3 is TGCGCCAGCAGCCAAGAACGTTTCAGGGGGTTCAACTATGGCTACACCTTC. This sequence encodes CASSQERFRGFNYGYTF.

As regards this clonotype: Given a much more abundant clone one base away, this may be a read error. The CDR3 is CASSRGKIYGYTF. The CDR3 DNA follows: TGTGCCAGCAGCCGCGGAAAGATCTATGGCTACACCTTC. V is TRBV7-8 and J is TRBJ1-2, with D unclear. V was shortened by 5 bases and J by 4 bases, with 11 bases between the two germline ends. The CDR3 has 13 amino acids. Germline V gives CDR1 SGHVS, CDR2 FQNEAQ.

There are many counts of this clonotype. V is TRBV12-3 or TRBV12-4 and J is TRBJ2-7; 8 positions match TRBD1. V trimming: 5 bases; J trimming: 4 bases; junction bases outside the gene matches: 13. This CDR3 is 16 amino acids long. CDR3 region: CASSVASDRAGYEQYF. The CDR3 DNA is TGTGCCAGCAGTGTGGCATCGGACAGGGCCGGATACGAGCAGTACTTC.

The J gene is TRBJ2-1, the V gene TRBV5-1, with D possibly called TRBD1 or TRBD2 (5 bases each). This CDR3 contains 15 residues. CDR1 is SGHRS and CDR2 is YFSETQ in the germline V gene. V was pared by 4 bases and J by 5 bases, with 16 bases between. The CDR3 loop reads CASSPFSEGNNEQFF. DNA for the CDR3: TGCGCCAGCAGCCCTTTCTCAGAGGGGAACAATGAGCAGTTCTTC.

This clonotype has at least ten counts. This chain connects TRBV20-1 to TRBJ2-7; D is perhaps TRBD2 (6 bases). V was shortened by 4 bases and J by 0 bases, with 13 bases between the two germline ends. The CDR3 has 14 amino acids. The germline gives CDR1 DFQATT, CDR2 SNEGSKA (reference sequence). CDR3 sequence: CSAKRDGSSYEQYF. CDR3 bases: TGCAGTGCTAAAAGGGACGGGAGCTCCTACGAGCAGTACTTC.

This clonotype was observed many times. The V gene is TRBV10-3, the J gene TRBJ2-7; possibly TRBD2 for D (6 bases). This CDR3 is 14 amino acids long. Germline assignment: CDR1 ENHRY and CDR2 SYGVKD. V was pared by 6 bases and J by 7 bases, with 19 bases between. In nucleotides, the CDR3 is TGTGCCATCAGCCCCCTCGGGGGTCAAGGGGAGCAGTACTTC. Translated, it gives CAISPLGGQGEQYF.

This clonotype showed up just a few times. The chain has TRBV11-2 and TRBJ2-2; D perhaps matches TRBD2 (6 bases). V was cut by 0 bases and J by 3 bases, with 14 bases left in between. Per the germline V gene, CDR1 is SGHAT and CDR2 is FQNNGV. The CDR3 has 17 amino acids. The CDR3 coding sequence is TGTGCCAGCAGCTTAGAAGGAGGGCTAGCGTACACCGGGGAGCTGTTTTTT. Amino acid sequence: CASSLEGGLAYTGELFF.

This clonotype showed up many times. The CDR3 nucleotides are TGCGCCAGCAGCCCCCCCGCAGCGGGGGGAACAGATACGCAGTATTTT. Protein: CASSPPAAGGTDTQYF. The V gene is TRBV4-3, the J gene TRBJ2-3; TRBD2 aligns across 9 bases. The CDR3 consists of 16 residues. Germline trimming cut 4 bases from V and 3 bases from J; bases unmatched to any gene: 8. Germline CDR1 LGHNA, CDR2 YSLEER.

This clonotype was seen ten or more times. One junction end disagrees with the germline gene, perhaps due to a read error. The chain couples TRBV15 to TRBJ1-6; D remains ambiguous. Germline V CDR1 and CDR2: LNHNV, YYDKDF (reference sequence). This CDR3 has 12 residues. The CDR3 is CATSRDNSPLNF. Written as DNA, the CDR3 is TGTGCCACCAGCAGAGATAATTCACCCCTCAACTTT.

The chain carries TRBV5-1 and TRBJ2-7; TRBD1 matches 7 bases. V shed 2 bases, J shed 3 bases, and the junction held 5 bases outside the gene matches. Germline V gene sequence: CDR1 SGHRS, CDR2 YFSETQ. The CDR3 extends over 14 amino acids. CDR3 DNA: TGCGCCAGCAGCTTCACCGGGACAGACTACGAGCAGTACTTC. Its translation is CASSFTGTDYEQYF.

This clonotype was detected ten times or more. J is TRBJ2-6 and V is TRBV7-2; D not certain. CDR1 and CDR2 from the germline V gene are SGHTA and FQGNSA. The CDR3 is 15 residues long. Trimming removed 4 bases from V and 4 bases from J, with 11 bases in between. The CDR3 is CASSSNTGGANVLTF. In DNA, the CDR3 is TGTGCCAGCAGCTCCAACACGGGCGGGGCCAACGTCCTGACTTTC.

This clonotype has ten or more counts. The rearrangement joins TRBV7-2 to TRBJ2-5; D possibly corresponds to TRBD2 (5 bases). With 7 bases removed from V and 6 bases from J, the gap between germline ends came to 12 bases. This CDR3 has 12 amino acids. Germline V gives CDR1 SGHTA, CDR2 FQGNSA. This CDR3 reads CASNFGEKTQYF. CDR3 coding DNA: TGTGCCAGCAACTTCGGGGAAAAGACCCAGTACTTC.